This T cell receptor beta chain derives from a study of glioma-infiltrating T cells. Study-level background: Blood libraries targeted about 4- to 11-fold coverage of 1 million or so T cells. General study points: Tissue and blood shared very few CDR3 sequences.

This clonotype was detected a few times. Its cognate antigen is unknown. The iRepertoire nested amplicon-rescue multiplex PCR amplified TCR alpha and beta CDR3s from RNA. TCRdb used MiXCR to reprocess the multiplex PCR reads, holding one entry per CDR3 protein. The data hold around 390,000 distinct CDR3 sequences, with 35% to 45% observed a single time. The source material was glioma tissue, nonneoplastic brain tissue, or PBMCs (not recorded which). This receptor was identified in a human donor with low-grade glioma or glioblastoma, undergoing nonglioma brain surgery, or in good health (not recorded which).

CDR3 loop: CASSPARDSRFSYNEQFF. In DNA, the CDR3 is TGTGCCAGCAGCCCCGCCCGGGACAGTAGATTCTCCTACAATGAGCAGTTCTTC. This chain connects TRBV7-8 to TRBJ2-1; 7 nucleotides agree with TRBD1. The CDR3 covers 18 residues. CDR1 SGHVS and CDR2 FQNEAQ come from the germline V gene. V dropped 5 bases and J dropped 0; count of bases not matched to a gene: 13. The entire variable domain, with the rest obtained from reference TRBV7-8 and TRBJ2-1, is as follows: GAGVSQSPRYKVAKRGQDVALRCDPISGHVSLFWYQQALGQGPEFLTYFQNEAQLDKSGLPSDRFFAERPEGSVSTLKIQRTQQEDSAVYLCASSPARDSRFSYNEQFFGPGTRLTVL.